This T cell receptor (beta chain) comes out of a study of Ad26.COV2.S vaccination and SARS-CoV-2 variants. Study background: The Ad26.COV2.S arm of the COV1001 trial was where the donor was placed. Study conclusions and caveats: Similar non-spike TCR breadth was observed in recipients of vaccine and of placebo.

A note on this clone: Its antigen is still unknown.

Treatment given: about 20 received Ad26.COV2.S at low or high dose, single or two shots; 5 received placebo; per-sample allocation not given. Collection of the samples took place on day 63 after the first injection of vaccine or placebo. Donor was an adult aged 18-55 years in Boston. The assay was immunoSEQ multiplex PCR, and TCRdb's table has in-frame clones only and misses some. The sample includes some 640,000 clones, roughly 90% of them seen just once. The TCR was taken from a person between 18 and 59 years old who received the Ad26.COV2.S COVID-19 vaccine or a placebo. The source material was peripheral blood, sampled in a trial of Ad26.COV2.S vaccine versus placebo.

CDR3 coding DNA: TGTGCCAGCAGCCCATCAGGGGGCAGGGGGAACACTGAAGCTTTCTTT. This translates into CASSPSGGRGNTEAFF. This chain uses TRBV27 with TRBJ1-1, with 8 nucleotides matching TRBD1. Germline trimming cut 6 bases from V and 1 base from J; bases unmatched to any gene: 10. The CDR3 totals 16 residues. Germline V gene data show CDR1 as MNHEY and CDR2 as SMNVEV (reference sequence).